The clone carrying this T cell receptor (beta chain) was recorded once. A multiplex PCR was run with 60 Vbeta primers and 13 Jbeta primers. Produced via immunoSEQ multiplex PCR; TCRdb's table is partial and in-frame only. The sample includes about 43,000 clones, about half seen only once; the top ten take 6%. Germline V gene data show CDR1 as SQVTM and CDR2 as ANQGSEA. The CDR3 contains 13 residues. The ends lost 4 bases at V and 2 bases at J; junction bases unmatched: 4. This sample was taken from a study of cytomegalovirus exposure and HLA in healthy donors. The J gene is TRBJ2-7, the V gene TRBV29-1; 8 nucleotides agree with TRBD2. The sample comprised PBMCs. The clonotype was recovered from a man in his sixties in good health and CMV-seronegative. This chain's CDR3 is CSVGSGTAYEQYF. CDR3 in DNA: TGCAGCGTTGGTAGCGGGACCGCCTACGAGCAGTACTTC.